These 8 T cell receptor beta chains came from one sample sequenced in a study of blood T cells in healthy people across ages. With a J-beta primer mix and a sample-barcoded 5' primer, a second PCR ran about 6 to 11 cycles. TCRdb analysed the 5' RACE reads with MiXCR anew, one entry per CDR3 protein. The sample carries 650,000 to 700,000 distinct CDR3 sequences, around 50% recorded once. Specimen: blood. Receptor source: a woman of 80 years or more in good health.

The J gene is TRBJ2-5, the V gene TRBV6-5; a weak D match, TRBD1 (6 bases). Trimming removed 5 bases from V and 1 base from J, with 11 bases in between. CDR1 MNHEY and CDR2 SVGAGI come from the germline V gene. The CDR3 has 14 amino acids. This chain's CDR3 is CASSVLGGQETQYF. The CDR3 DNA is TGTGCCAGCAGTGTCCTAGGGGGCCAAGAGACCCAGTACTTC.

The chain employs TRBV11-2 and TRBJ2-1; D uncertain. The V gene lost 2 bases and the J gene lost 12 bases, with 20 bases spanning the gap. Germline V gene lookup returns CDR1 SGHAT and CDR2 FQNNGV. The CDR3 covers 15 residues. CDR3 nucleotides: TGTGCCAGCAGCTTAAGTAGCCTCACTTCAATGAGGCAGTTCTTC. Amino acids: CASSLSSLTSMRQFF.

This clonotype showed up just a few times. This chain connects TRBV3-1 to TRBJ2-7, with 8 bases aligning to TRBD1. The J segment lost 2 bases and the V segment lost 5 bases, leaving 8 bases of the junction unmatched. The CDR3 runs 15 residues. Germline lookup yields CDR1 LGHDT and CDR2 YNNKEL (reference sequence). This CDR3 is CASSTRTGNAYEQYF. The CDR3 bases are TGTGCCAGCAGCACCCGGACAGGGAATGCCTACGAGCAGTACTTC.

This clonotype was counted only a few times. The chain couples TRBV20-1 to TRBJ1-5; unclear D gene. The CDR3 sequence is 14 residues long. The ends were cut back, 4 bases at V and 0 bases at J, with 10 bases in the middle. CDR1 is DFQATT, CDR2 SNEGSKA, per germline (reference sequence). In nucleotides, the CDR3 is TGCAGTGCTAAGGGCCCCCTTAGCAATCAGCCCCAGCATTTT. Amino acids: CSAKGPLSNQPQHF.

In regard to this clonotype: A read error is possible here, since a much larger clone lies one base away. The chain combines TRBV10-3 with TRBJ1-6, with TRBD1 matching over 9 bases. The germline CDR1 and CDR2 sequences are ENHRY and SYGVKD. The length of the CDR3 is 14 residues. The CDR3 loop is CATSPGTGNSPLHF. The CDR3 bases are TGTGCCACCAGTCCCGGGACAGGGAATTCACCCCTCCACTTT.

This chain links TRBV10-3 with TRBJ2-3; 8 nucleotides align to TRBD1. CDR3 size: 13 residues. The V segment lost 10 bases and the J segment 5 bases; nucleotides outside the gene matches: 8. In germline, CDR1 is ENHRY, CDR2 SYGVKD. The CDR3 sequence: CANSGGAGDTQYF. In nucleotides, the CDR3 is TGTGCCAATTCAGGGGGCGCGGGAGATACGCAGTATTTT.

This clonotype was detected only a few times. The gene calls are TRBV14 and TRBJ2-5; D call uncertain. This CDR3 region has 11 residues. The germline V and J ends were trimmed by 2 bases and 8 bases, with 6 bases remaining between them. Germline V CDR1 and CDR2: SGHDN, FVKESK. In nucleotides, the CDR3 is TGTGCCAGCAGCCAAAAGCAAACCCAGTACTTC. Its translation: CASSQKQTQYF.

The chain links TRBV29-1 to TRBJ2-6; no reliable D call. Trimming took off 7 bases at V and 0 bases at J, with 10 bases between the two ends. The CDR3 sequence is 14 residues long. Germline values: CDR1 SQVTM, CDR2 ANQGSEA. CDR3 amino acids: CSDQEYSGANVLTF. The CDR3 bases are TGCAGCGACCAAGAGTACTCTGGGGCCAACGTCCTGACTTTC.